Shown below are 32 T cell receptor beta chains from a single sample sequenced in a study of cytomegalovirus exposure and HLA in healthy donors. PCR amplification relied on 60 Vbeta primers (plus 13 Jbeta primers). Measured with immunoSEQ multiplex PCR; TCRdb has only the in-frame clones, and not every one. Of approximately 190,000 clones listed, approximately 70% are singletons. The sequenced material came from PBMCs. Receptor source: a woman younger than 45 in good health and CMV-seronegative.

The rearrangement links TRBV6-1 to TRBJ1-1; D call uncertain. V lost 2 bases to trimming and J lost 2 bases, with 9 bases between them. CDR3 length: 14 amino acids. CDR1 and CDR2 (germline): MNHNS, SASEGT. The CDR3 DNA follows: TGTGCCAGCAGTGAACCCCCAGAAAACACTGAAGCTTTCTTT. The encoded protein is CASSEPPENTEAFF.

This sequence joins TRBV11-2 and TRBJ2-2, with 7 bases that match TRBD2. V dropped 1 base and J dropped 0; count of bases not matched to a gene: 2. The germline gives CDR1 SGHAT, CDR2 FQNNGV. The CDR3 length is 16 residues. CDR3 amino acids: CASSLVAGANTGELFF. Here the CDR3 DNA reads TGTGCCAGCAGCTTAGTTGCGGGAGCGAACACCGGGGAGCTGTTTTTT.

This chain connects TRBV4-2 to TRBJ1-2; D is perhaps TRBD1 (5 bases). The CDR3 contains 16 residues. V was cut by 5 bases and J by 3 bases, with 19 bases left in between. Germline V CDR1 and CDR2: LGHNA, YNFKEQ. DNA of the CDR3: TGTGCCAGCAGCTCCAACATCCGCGGGGCGGACTATGGCTACACCTTC. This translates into CASSSNIRGADYGYTF.

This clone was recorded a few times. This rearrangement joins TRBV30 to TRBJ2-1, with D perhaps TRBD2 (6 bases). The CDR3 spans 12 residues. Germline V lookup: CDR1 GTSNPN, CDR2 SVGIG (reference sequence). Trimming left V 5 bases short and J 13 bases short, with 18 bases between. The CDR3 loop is CAWGGRPQGQFF. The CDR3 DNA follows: TGTGCCTGGGGGGGGAGGCCCCAGGGTCAGTTCTTC.

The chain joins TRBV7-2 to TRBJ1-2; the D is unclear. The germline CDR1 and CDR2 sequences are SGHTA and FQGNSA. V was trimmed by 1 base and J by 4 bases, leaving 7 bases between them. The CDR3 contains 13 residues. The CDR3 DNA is TGTGCCAGCAGCTTAGGGGGAGGCTATGGCTACACCTTC. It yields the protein CASSLGGGYGYTF.

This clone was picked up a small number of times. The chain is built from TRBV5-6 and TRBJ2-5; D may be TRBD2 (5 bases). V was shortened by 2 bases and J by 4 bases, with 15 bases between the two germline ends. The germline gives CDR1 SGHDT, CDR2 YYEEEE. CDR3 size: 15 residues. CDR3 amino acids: CASSFMSGILETQYF. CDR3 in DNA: TGTGCCAGCAGCTTCATGAGCGGAATACTAGAGACCCAGTACTTC.

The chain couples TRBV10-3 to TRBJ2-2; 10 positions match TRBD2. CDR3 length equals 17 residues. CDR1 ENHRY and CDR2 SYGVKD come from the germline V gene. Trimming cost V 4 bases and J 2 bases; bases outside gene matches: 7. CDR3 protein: CAISVNGLAENTGELFF. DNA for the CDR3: TGTGCCATCAGTGTGAACGGACTAGCGGAAAACACCGGGGAGCTGTTTTTT.

CDR3 residues: CASSLVGATNEKLFF. The DNA of the CDR3 is TGTGCCAGTAGTCTTGTCGGAGCAACTAATGAAAAACTGTTTTTT. The chain is built from TRBV19 and TRBJ1-4; no clear D. The V gene's germline CDR1 is LNHDA and CDR2 SQIVND (reference sequence). The CDR3 runs to 15 residues. V was pared by 5 bases and J by 0 bases, with 10 bases between.

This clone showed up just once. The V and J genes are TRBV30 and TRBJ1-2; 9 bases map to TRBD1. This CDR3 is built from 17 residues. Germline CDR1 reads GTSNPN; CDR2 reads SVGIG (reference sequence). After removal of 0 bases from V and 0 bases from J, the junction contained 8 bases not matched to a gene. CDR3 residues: CAWSVGTGNLANYGYTF. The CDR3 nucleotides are TGTGCCTGGAGTGTAGGGACAGGGAATTTAGCTAACTATGGCTACACCTTC.

As DNA, the CDR3 is TGCGCCAGCAGCTTAGGGACAGGAGCCCACTCTGGAAACACCATATATTTT. Translated, it gives CASSLGTGAHSGNTIYF. The genes are TRBV5-1 and TRBJ1-3; 8 bases match TRBD1. Trimming took 2 bases from V and 0 from J; bases not matched to a gene: 7. The CDR3 runs to 17 residues. The V gene's germline CDR1 is SGHRS and CDR2 YFSETQ.

CDR3 bases: TGTGCCAGCAGCTTCAACTACTTTGGGGAGCAGTACTTC. Residues: CASSFNYFGEQYF. The chain uses TRBV7-3 and TRBJ2-7; D gene ambiguous. In germline, CDR1 is SGHTA, CDR2 FQGTGA. This CDR3 region has 13 residues. The ends were cut back, 3 bases at V and 7 bases at J, with 13 bases in the middle.

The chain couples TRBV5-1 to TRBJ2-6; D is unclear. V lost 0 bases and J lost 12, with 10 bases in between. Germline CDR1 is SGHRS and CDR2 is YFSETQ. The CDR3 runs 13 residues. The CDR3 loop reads CASSLDSVGVLTF. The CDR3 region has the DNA TGCGCCAGCAGCTTGGACTCCGTCGGCGTCCTGACTTTC.

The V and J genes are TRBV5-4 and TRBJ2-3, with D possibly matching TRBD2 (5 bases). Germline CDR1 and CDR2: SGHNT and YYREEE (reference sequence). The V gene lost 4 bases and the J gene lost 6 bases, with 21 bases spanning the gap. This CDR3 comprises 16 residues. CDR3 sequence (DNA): TGTGCCAGCAGCCACCAAGCGGTCTACAGCGGCGATACGCAGTATTTT. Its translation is CASSHQAVYSGDTQYF.

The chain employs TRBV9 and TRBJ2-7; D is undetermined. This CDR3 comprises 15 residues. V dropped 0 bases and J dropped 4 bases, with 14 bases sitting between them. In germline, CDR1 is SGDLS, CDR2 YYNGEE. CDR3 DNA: TGTGCCAGCAGCGTAGGGTCGAATACCGGTTACGAGCAGTACTTC. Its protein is CASSVGSNTGYEQYF.

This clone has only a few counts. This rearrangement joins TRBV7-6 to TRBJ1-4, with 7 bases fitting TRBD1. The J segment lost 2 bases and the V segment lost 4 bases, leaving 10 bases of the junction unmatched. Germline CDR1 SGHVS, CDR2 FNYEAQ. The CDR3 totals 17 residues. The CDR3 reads CASSSHLQGTTNEKLFF. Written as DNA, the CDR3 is TGTGCCAGCAGCTCCCACCTACAGGGGACGACTAATGAAAAACTGTTTTTT.

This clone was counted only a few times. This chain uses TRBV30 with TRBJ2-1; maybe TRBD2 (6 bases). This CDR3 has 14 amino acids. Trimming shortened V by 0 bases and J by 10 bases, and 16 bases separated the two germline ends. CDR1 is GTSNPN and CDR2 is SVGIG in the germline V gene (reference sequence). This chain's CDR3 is CAWSVRAGAREQFF. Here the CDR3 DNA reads TGTGCCTGGAGTGTAAGAGCGGGCGCCCGGGAGCAGTTCTTC.

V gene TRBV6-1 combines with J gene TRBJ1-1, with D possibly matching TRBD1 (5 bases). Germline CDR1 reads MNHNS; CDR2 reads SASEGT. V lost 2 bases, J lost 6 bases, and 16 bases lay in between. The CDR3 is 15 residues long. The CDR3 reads CASSEWVQGEPEAFF. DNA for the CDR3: TGTGCCAGCAGTGAATGGGTTCAGGGTGAACCTGAAGCTTTCTTT.

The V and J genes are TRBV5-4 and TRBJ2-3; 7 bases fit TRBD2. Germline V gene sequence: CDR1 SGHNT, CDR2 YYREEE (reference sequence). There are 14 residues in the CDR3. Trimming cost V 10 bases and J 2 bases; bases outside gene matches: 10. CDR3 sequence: CAPGRGLNTDTQYF. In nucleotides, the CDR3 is TGTGCCCCCGGCCGGGGACTAAACACAGATACGCAGTATTTT.

CDR3 DNA: TGTGCCAGCATTAGCAGGGTGGGCTATGGCTACACCTTC. Its translation is CASISRVGYGYTF. The chain recombines TRBV2 with TRBJ1-2; TRBD1 is a possible D gene (5 bases). There are 13 residues in the CDR3. Between the trimmed V and J ends, which lost 7 bases and 4 bases, there was a span of 13 bases. Looked up from germline, CDR1 is SNHLY and CDR2 is FYNNEI.

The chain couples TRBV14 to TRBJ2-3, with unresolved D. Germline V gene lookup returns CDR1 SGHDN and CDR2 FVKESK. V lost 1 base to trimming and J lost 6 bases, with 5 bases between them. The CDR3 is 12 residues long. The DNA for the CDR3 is TGTGCCAGCAGCCAAGGAGTGGATACGCAGTATTTT. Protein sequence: CASSQGVDTQYF.

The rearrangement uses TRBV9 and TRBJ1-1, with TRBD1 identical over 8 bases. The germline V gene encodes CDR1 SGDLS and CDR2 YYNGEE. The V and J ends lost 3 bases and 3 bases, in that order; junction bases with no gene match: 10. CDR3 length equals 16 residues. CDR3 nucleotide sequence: TGTGCCAGCAGCGCACAAAGGACAGGGATCGACACTGAAGCTTTCTTT. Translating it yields CASSAQRTGIDTEAFF. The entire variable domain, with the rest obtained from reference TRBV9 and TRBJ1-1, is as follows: DSGVTQTPKHLITATGQRVTLRCSPRSGDLSVYWYQQSLDQGLQFLIQYYNGEERAKGNILERFSAQQFPDLHSELNLSSLELGDSALYFCASSAQRTGIDTEAFFGQGTRLTVV.

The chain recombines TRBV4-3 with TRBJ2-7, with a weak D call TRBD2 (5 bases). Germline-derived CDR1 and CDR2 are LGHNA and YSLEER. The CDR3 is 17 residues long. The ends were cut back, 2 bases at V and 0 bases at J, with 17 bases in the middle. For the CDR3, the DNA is TGCGCCAGCAGCCAATCCAGAGCTAGCCCAACCTCCTACGAGCAGTACTTC. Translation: CASSQSRASPTSYEQYF.

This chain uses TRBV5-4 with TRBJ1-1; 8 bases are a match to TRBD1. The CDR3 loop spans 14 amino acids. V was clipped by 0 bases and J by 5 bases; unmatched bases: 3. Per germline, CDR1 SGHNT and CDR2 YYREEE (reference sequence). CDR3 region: CASSLGQGQTEAFF. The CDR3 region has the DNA TGTGCCAGCAGCTTGGGACAGGGGCAAACTGAAGCTTTCTTT.

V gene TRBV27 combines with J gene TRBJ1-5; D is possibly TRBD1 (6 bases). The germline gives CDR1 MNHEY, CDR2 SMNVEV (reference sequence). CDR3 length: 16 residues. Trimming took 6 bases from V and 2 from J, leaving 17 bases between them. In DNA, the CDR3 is TGTGCCAGCAGCAAACAGGGTCCGGAAGGCAATCAGCCCCAGCATTTT. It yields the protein CASSKQGPEGNQPQHF.

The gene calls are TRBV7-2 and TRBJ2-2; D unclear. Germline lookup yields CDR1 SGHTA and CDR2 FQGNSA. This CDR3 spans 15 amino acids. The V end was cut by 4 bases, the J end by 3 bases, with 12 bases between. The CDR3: CASSSPSRYTGELFF. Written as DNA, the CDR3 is TGTGCCAGCAGCTCACCTAGTAGGTACACCGGGGAGCTGTTTTTT.

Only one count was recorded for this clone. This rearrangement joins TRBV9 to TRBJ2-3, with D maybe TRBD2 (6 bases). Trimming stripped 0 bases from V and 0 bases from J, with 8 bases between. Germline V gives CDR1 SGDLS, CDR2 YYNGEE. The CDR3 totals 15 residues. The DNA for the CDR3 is TGTGCCAGCAGCGTAGACGGGACTAGCACAGATACGCAGTATTTT. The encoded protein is CASSVDGTSTDTQYF.

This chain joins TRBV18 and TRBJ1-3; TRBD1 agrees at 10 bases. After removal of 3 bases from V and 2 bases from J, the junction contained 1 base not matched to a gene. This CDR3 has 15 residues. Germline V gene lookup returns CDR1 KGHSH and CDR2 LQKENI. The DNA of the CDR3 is TGTGCCAGCTCACCCGGACAGGGGGCTGGAAACACCATATATTTT. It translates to CASSPGQGAGNTIYF.

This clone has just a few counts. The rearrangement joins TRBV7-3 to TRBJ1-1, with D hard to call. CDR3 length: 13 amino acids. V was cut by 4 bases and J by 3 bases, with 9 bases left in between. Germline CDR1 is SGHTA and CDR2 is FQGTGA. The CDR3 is CASSSQRYTEAFF. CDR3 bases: TGTGCCAGCAGCTCGCAGCGGTACACTGAAGCTTTCTTT.

The CDR3 bases are TGCGCCAGCAGCCAAAGGACAGGGGCCGGCGAGCAGTACTTC. Translating gives CASSQRTGAGEQYF. The chain joins TRBV4-3 to TRBJ2-7, with 9 positions matching TRBD1. V lost 2 bases and J lost 6; bases outside the gene matches: 5. The CDR3 length is 14 residues. CDR1 and CDR2 (germline): LGHNA, YSLEER.

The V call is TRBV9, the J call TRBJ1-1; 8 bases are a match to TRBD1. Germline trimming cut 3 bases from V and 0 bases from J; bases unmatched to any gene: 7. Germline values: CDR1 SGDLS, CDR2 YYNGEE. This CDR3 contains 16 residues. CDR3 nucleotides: TGTGCCAGCAGCGCCGGGACAGGCTTCATGAACACTGAAGCTTTCTTT. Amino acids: CASSAGTGFMNTEAFF. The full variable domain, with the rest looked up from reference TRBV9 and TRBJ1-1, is DSGVTQTPKHLITATGQRVTLRCSPRSGDLSVYWYQQSLDQGLQFLIQYYNGEERAKGNILERFSAQQFPDLHSELNLSSLELGDSALYFCASSAGTGFMNTEAFFGQGTRLTVV.

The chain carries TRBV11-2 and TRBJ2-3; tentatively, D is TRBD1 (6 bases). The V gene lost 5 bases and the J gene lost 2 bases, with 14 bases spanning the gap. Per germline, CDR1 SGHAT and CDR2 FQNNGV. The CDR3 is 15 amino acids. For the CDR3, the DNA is TGTGCCAGCAGCCAAACCAGGGGCCCCACAGATACGCAGTATTTT. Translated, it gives CASSQTRGPTDTQYF. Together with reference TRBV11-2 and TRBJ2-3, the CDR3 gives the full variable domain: EAGVAQSPRYKIIEKRQSVAFWCNPISGHATLYWYQQILGQGPKLLIQFQNNGVVDDSQLPKDRFSAERLKGVDSTLKIQPAKLEDSAVYLCASSQTRGPTDTQYFGPGTRLTVL.

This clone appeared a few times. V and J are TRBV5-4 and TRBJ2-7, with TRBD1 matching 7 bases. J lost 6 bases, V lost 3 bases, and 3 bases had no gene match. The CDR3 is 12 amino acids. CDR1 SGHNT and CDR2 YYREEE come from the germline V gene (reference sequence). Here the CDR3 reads CASSSQGFEQYF. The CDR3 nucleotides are TGTGCCAGCAGCTCACAGGGGTTCGAGCAGTACTTC.